This passage covers 27 T cell receptor beta chains from one sample sequenced in a study of T cells in Graves' hyperthyroidism and ophthalmopathy. TCR beta CDR3 regions were amplified from RNA. During a first-round RT-PCR of the TCR CDR3, the HTBI primer set was used. TCRdb re-analysed the multiplex PCR reads in MiXCR, keeping a single row per CDR3 protein. In the table there are roughly 700,000 distinct CDR3 sequences, approximately 14% of which are singletons. The sample comprised blood. The receptors stem from a woman aged 18-35 years with Graves' hyperthyroidism.

In its sample, this clonotype was seen many times. This sequence joins TRBV5-4 and TRBJ2-1; D gene uncertain. V lost 3 bases and J lost 6, with 16 bases in between. The CDR3 runs 15 residues. Germline CDR1 and CDR2: SGHNT and YYREEE (reference sequence). In DNA form, the CDR3 reads TGTGCCAGCAGCTCTCTGGCTGCGGCCCCCAATGAGCAGTTCTTC. Encoded protein: CASSSLAAAPNEQFF.

For this clonotype: It may be a read error: a sequence one base away is much more abundant. This chain uses TRBV12-3 or TRBV12-4 with TRBJ2-1; 15 nucleotides align to TRBD2. The CDR3 totals 16 residues. V lost 4 bases, J lost 10 bases, and 8 bases stayed unmatched. The CDR3 DNA is TGTGCCAGCAGTTACTCGGGACTAGCGGGAGGAGGCGAGCAGTTCTTC. This sequence encodes CASSYSGLAGGGEQFF.

In this sample, this clonotype turned up many times. This chain connects TRBV28 to TRBJ2-1; TRBD2 matches at 9 bases. Trimming at V came to 4 bases and at J to 6 bases, leaving 22 bases not matched to a gene. CDR3 length equals 20 residues. Germline V gene data show CDR1 as MDHEN and CDR2 as SYDVKM. Written as DNA, the CDR3 is TGTGCCAGCAGTTCCCCCCGGTGGGAGCGGGCTAGCGGGGACCCCAATGAGCAGTTCTTC. Residues: CASSSPRWERASGDPNEQFF.

This clonotype has just a few counts. The chain couples TRBV7-9 to TRBJ2-4; 11 nucleotides align to TRBD1. This CDR3 spans 19 amino acids. Germline values: CDR1 SEHNR, CDR2 FQNEAQ (reference sequence). The trim removed 4 bases at V and 0 bases at J, leaving 11 bases unmatched. CDR3 in DNA: TGTGCCAGCAGCTCATCCGGGACAGGGGGAATGCTAGCCAAAAACATTCAGTACTTC. This gives the protein CASSSSGTGGMLAKNIQYF. The full variable domain, completed using reference TRBV7-9 and TRBJ2-4, is DTGVSQNPRHKITKRGQNVTFRCDPISEHNRLYWYRQTLGQGPEFLTYFQNEAQLEKSRLLSDRFSAERPKGSFSTLEIQRTEQGDSAMYLCASSSSGTGGMLAKNIQYFGAGTRLSVL.

CDR3 sequence (DNA): TGCAGTGCTAGGCCTAGCGGGAGAACCGGGGAGCTGTTTTTT. It yields the protein CSARPSGRTGELFF. The J gene is TRBJ2-2, the V gene TRBV20-1; 10 bases match TRBD2. CDR1 is DFQATT and CDR2 is SNEGSKA in the germline V gene (reference sequence). V was clipped by 3 bases and J by 5 bases; unmatched bases: 3. The CDR3 has 14 amino acids.

Regarding this clonotype: Germline is not matched at one junction end, which may reflect a read error. The chain combines TRBV10-3 with TRBJ1-4; D is uncertain. The CDR3 extends over 12 amino acids. The germline CDR1 and CDR2 sequences are ENHRY and SYGVKD. The CDR3 DNA reads TGTGCCATCAGTGCGGGTAATGAAGAACTGTTTTTT. Residues: CAISAGNEELFF.

About this clonotype itself: A single base separates this from a much larger clone, so it may be a read error. This rearrangement joins TRBV7-9 to TRBJ2-7, with D uncertain. CDR3 length equals 12 residues. V gave up 5 bases and J gave up 2 bases, with 7 bases separating them. CDR1 is SEHNR, CDR2 FQNEAQ, per germline (reference sequence). CDR3: CASSQSAYEQYF. DNA for the CDR3: TGTGCCAGCAGCCAGTCGGCCTACGAGCAGTACTTC.

This clonotype was observed many times. This chain connects TRBV7-9 to TRBJ1-6; 9 bases fit TRBD1. Germline CDR1 reads SEHNR; CDR2 reads FQNEAQ (reference sequence). The CDR3 covers 16 residues. Trimming cost V 4 bases and J 6 bases; bases outside gene matches: 7. The CDR3 loop is CASSSPGTGFNSPLHF. CDR3 sequence (DNA): TGTGCCAGCAGCTCCCCCGGGACAGGGTTTAATTCACCCCTCCACTTT. Full variable domain (remainder filled in from reference TRBV7-9 and TRBJ1-6): DTGVSQNPRHKITKRGQNVTFRCDPISEHNRLYWYRQTLGQGPEFLTYFQNEAQLEKSRLLSDRFSAERPKGSFSTLEIQRTEQGDSAMYLCASSSPGTGFNSPLHFGNGTRLTVT.

The chain carries TRBV14 and TRBJ1-3; D uncertain. CDR3 size: 16 residues. Trimming removed 1 base at V and 0 bases at J, with 10 bases between. Germline CDR1 SGHDN, CDR2 FVKESK. The CDR3 region is CASSQVGLPSGNTIYF. DNA of the CDR3: TGTGCCAGCAGCCAAGTCGGACTGCCCTCTGGAAACACCATATATTTT.

In DNA form, the CDR3 reads TGTGCCAGCTCACCACAAGTTTCAAACGAGCAGTACTTC. This gives the protein CASSPQVSNEQYF. The chain uses TRBV18 and TRBJ2-7; the D is unclear. Trimming pared 1 base from V and 5 bases from J, leaving 9 bases between. The CDR3 loop spans 13 amino acids. The V gene's germline CDR1 is KGHSH and CDR2 LQKENI. The whole variable domain, filled in from reference TRBV18 and TRBJ2-7, reads NAGVMQNPRHLVRRRGQEARLRCSPMKGHSHVYWYRQLPEEGLKFMVYLQKENIIDESGMPKERFSAEFPKEGPSILRIQQVVRGDSAAYFCASSPQVSNEQYFGPGTRLTVT.

This clonotype was detected ten times or more. CDR3 residues: CASSTTSGNYEQYF. The CDR3, as DNA: TGTGCCAGCAGTACGACTAGCGGGAACTACGAGCAGTACTTC. The rearrangement joins TRBV6-1 to TRBJ2-7, with 11 bases identical to TRBD2. Trimming at V came to 5 bases and at J to 3 bases, leaving 3 bases not matched to a gene. The CDR3 loop spans 14 amino acids. From germline, CDR1 is MNHNS and CDR2 SASEGT.

This clonotype has ten or more counts. The chain recombines TRBV12-3 or TRBV12-4 with TRBJ2-7, with 7 bases matching TRBD1. There are 15 residues in the CDR3. After removal of 5 bases from V and 4 bases from J, the junction contained 11 bases not matched to a gene. The CDR3 DNA sequence: TGTGCCAGCAGTCATCGGAGAGGGGGCGGGTACGAGCAGTACTTC. This codes for CASSHRRGGGYEQYF.

This clonotype was detected ten times or more. The V call is TRBV13, the J call TRBJ2-3; TRBD2 aligns across 8 bases. Germline trimming cut 5 bases from V and 6 bases from J; bases unmatched to any gene: 10. CDR1 PRHDT and CDR2 FYEKMQ come from the germline V gene (reference sequence). This CDR3 has 15 residues. CDR3 in amino acids: CASSPQRAGADTQYF. In DNA, the CDR3 is TGTGCCAGCAGCCCGCAGCGAGCGGGAGCGGATACGCAGTATTTT.

The table lists this clonotype with many counts. The CDR3 is CACKPGPLEQYF. DNA of the CDR3: TGTGCCTGTAAACCGGGCCCCCTCGAGCAGTACTTC. The chain is built from TRBV30 and TRBJ2-7; D gene uncertain. From germline, CDR1 is GTSNPN and CDR2 SVGIG (reference sequence). Trimming removed 6 bases at V and 6 bases at J, with 15 bases between. CDR3 size: 12 residues.

In its sample, this clonotype was seen many times. The chain has TRBV30 and TRBJ2-1; TRBD2 aligns across 7 bases. The trim removed 0 bases at V and 10 bases at J, leaving 3 bases unmatched. The CDR3 consists of 12 residues. Germline lookup yields CDR1 GTSNPN and CDR2 SVGIG (reference sequence). The CDR3 reads CAWSVSAGEQFF. The CDR3 region has the DNA TGTGCCTGGAGTGTTTCAGCGGGAGAGCAGTTCTTC.

This clonotype has a handful of counts. V is TRBV6-1 and J is TRBJ2-1; no firm D call. This CDR3 comprises 13 residues. Germline-derived CDR1 and CDR2 are MNHNS and SASEGT. V lost 5 bases and J 4 bases, leaving 9 bases between the germline ends. CDR3 DNA: TGTGCCAGCAGTCCGAGCCCATACAATGAGCAGTTCTTC. Amino acids: CASSPSPYNEQFF.

This rearrangement joins TRBV27 to TRBJ1-2, with TRBD1 identical over 8 bases. V lost 5 bases and J lost 4; bases outside the gene matches: 6. The germline gives CDR1 MNHEY, CDR2 SMNVEV (reference sequence). The CDR3 length is 14 residues. The CDR3 bases are TGTGCCAGCAGTCAGACAGGGGTTTTCTATGGCTACACCTTC. The encoded protein is CASSQTGVFYGYTF.

The table lists this clonotype with many counts. CDR3: CASSPSGSRRSKQYF. The CDR3 DNA follows: TGTGCCAGCTCACCTAGCGGGAGCCGTCGAAGTAAGCAGTACTTC. The chain combines TRBV18 with TRBJ2-7; 9 bases are shared with TRBD2. Germline-derived CDR1 and CDR2 are KGHSH and LQKENI. The V and J ends lost 3 bases and 8 bases, in that order; junction bases with no gene match: 11. The CDR3 contains 15 residues.

This clonotype was observed many times. The chain recombines TRBV2 with TRBJ2-5, with 12 positions matching TRBD2. V trimming: 6 bases; J trimming: 1 base; junction bases outside the gene matches: 6. The CDR3 sequence is 16 residues long. Germline V gene lookup returns CDR1 SNHLY and CDR2 FYNNEI. CDR3 residues: CASRGGTSGRQETQYF. In nucleotides, the CDR3 is TGTGCCAGCAGAGGAGGGACTAGCGGGCGCCAAGAGACCCAGTACTTC.

This clonotype has more than one count but fewer than ten. Given a much more abundant clone one base away, this may be a read error. The chain couples TRBV20-1 to TRBJ1-2, with 9 bases fitting TRBD1. In germline, CDR1 is DFQATT, CDR2 SNEGSKA (reference sequence). The V and J ends lost 5 bases and 3 bases, in that order; junction bases with no gene match: 1. The CDR3 has 12 amino acids. Here the CDR3 DNA reads TGCAGTGCTGGGGACAGGGACTATGGCTACACCTTC. Encoded protein: CSAGDRDYGYTF.

This clonotype was counted only a few times. This sequence joins TRBV19 and TRBJ1-3; a possible D gene is TRBD1 (6 bases). Trimming took 5 bases from V and 0 from J, leaving 17 bases between them. Germline lookup yields CDR1 LNHDA and CDR2 SQIVND (reference sequence). The CDR3 covers 17 residues. The DNA of the CDR3 is TGTGCCAGTAGTTCCAGACAGGCGATATTCTCTGGAAACACCATATATTTT. Translation: CASSSRQAIFSGNTIYF.

There are a few counts of this clonotype. The chain has TRBV25-1 and TRBJ1-4, with 9 positions matching TRBD1. The V gene's germline CDR1 is MGHDK and CDR2 SYGVNS. The CDR3 contains 15 residues. J lost 8 bases, V lost 1 base, and 5 bases had no gene match. The CDR3 region is CASSESGTGKEKLFF. In DNA, the CDR3 is TGTGCCAGCAGTGAATCGGGGACAGGGAAAGAAAAACTGTTTTTT.

This clonotype showed up just a few times. The J gene is TRBJ2-7, the V gene TRBV4-1; D remains unclear. V lost 0 bases and J 7 bases, leaving 28 bases between the germline ends. The length of the CDR3 is 19 residues. Germline CDR1 and CDR2: MGHRA and YSYEKL. The CDR3 DNA reads as TGCGCCAGCAGCCAAGATAGCCCCCCCCTAGTAGCCGGGTTGGGGGAGCAGTACTTC. Translating gives CASSQDSPPLVAGLGEQYF.

The chain uses TRBV4-3 and TRBJ2-1; TRBD2 matches at 8 bases. J was trimmed by 0 bases and V by 1 base; bases with no gene match: 8. The CDR3 loop spans 18 amino acids. CDR1 is LGHNA and CDR2 is YSLEER in the germline V gene. In nucleotides, the CDR3 is TGCGCCAGCAGCCAAGTTCTAGCGGGCCCGAGCTCCTACAATGAGCAGTTCTTC. Encoded protein: CASSQVLAGPSSYNEQFF.

This clonotype was detected many times. The chain uses TRBV15 and TRBJ2-7; 10 bases map to TRBD1. Losses at the gene ends were 0 bases for V and 6 bases for J; bases not matched to a gene: 11. CDR3 length: 17 amino acids. Germline values: CDR1 LNHNV, CDR2 YYDKDF (reference sequence). The CDR3 protein is CATSRDLRGQGKSEQYF. The CDR3 nucleotides read TGTGCCACCAGCAGAGATCTTCGGGGACAGGGGAAAAGCGAGCAGTACTTC.

This clonotype was detected ten times or more. A much larger clone sits a single nucleotide away, making a read error possible. The chain uses TRBV5-6 and TRBJ2-7, with a possible D match to TRBD1 (6 bases). The germline CDR1 and CDR2 sequences are SGHDT and YYEEEE. This CDR3 is 13 amino acids long. V lost 2 bases and J 1 base, leaving 7 bases between the germline ends. CDR3 sequence reads: CASSFTGSYEQYF. The DNA of the CDR3 is TGTGCCAGCAGCTTCACAGGGTCCTACGAGCAGTACTTC.

The rearrangement joins TRBV7-9 to TRBJ2-1, with 10 positions matching TRBD2. This CDR3 spans 18 amino acids. J gave up 2 bases and V 6 bases, and 13 bases lay outside the gene matches. The germline V gene has CDR1 SEHNR and CDR2 FQNEAQ (reference sequence). CDR3: CASSSLLIGLAAYNEQFF. CDR3 nucleotides: TGTGCCAGCAGTTCATTGCTAATAGGACTAGCGGCCTACAATGAGCAGTTCTTC.